Listed here are 27 T cell receptor beta chains from one sample, sequenced in a study of graft-versus-host responses after intestinal transplantation. Only in-frame clones appear in the TCRdb table, and some are missing; sequencing was by immunoSEQ multiplex PCR. The sample carries approximately 99,000 clones, around 90% recorded once. These TCRs' antigens remain unknown. The material was unstimulated CD8+ T cells sorted from spleen or lymph node cells, obtained before transplant. The receptors come from a human donor who was the organ donor for an intestinal transplant.

The V call is TRBV15, the J call TRBJ2-2, with a possible D match to TRBD2 (5 bases). This CDR3 has 14 residues. Deletions cut 5 bases from V and 3 bases from J, with 10 bases between. Germline V gene sequence: CDR1 LNHNV, CDR2 YYDKDF (reference sequence). CDR3 bases: TGTGCCACCAGCTTCTGGGGAGACACCGGGGAGCTGTTTTTT. Encoded protein: CATSFWGDTGELFF.

This clone was counted only a few times. V and J are TRBV30 and TRBJ1-4, with unresolved D. The germline V and J ends were trimmed by 1 base and 0 bases, with 15 bases remaining between them. Germline CDR1 and CDR2: GTSNPN and SVGIG (reference sequence). This CDR3 spans 17 amino acids. The CDR3 nucleotides read TGTGCCTGGAGTGCTGGGCAGACCGTTGCAACTAATGAAAAACTGTTTTTT. Protein product: CAWSAGQTVATNEKLFF.

This chain uses TRBV13 with TRBJ2-5, with D maybe TRBD2 (7 bases). This CDR3 spans 16 amino acids. V was cut by 0 bases and J by 3 bases, with 14 bases left in between. Germline CDR1 reads PRHDT; CDR2 reads FYEKMQ (reference sequence). The CDR3 nucleotides read TGTGCCAGCAGCTTAGGTGGGGGGGGGACAAAAGAGACCCAGTACTTC. Translated, it gives CASSLGGGGTKETQYF.

The rearrangement joins TRBV5-6 to TRBJ1-2; TRBD1 aligns across 9 bases. Germline lookup yields CDR1 SGHDT and CDR2 YYEEEE. The CDR3 is 14 amino acids. J lost 4 bases, V lost 4 bases, and 5 bases had no gene match. The CDR3 protein is CASSETGGSYGYTF. As DNA, the CDR3 is TGTGCCAGCAGCGAGACAGGGGGTAGCTATGGCTACACCTTC.

The V call is TRBV2, the J call TRBJ1-4, with no clear D. CDR3 length equals 15 residues. V shed 0 bases and J shed 2 bases, with 7 bases lying between them. CDR1 SNHLY and CDR2 FYNNEI come from the germline V gene. For the CDR3, the DNA is TGTGCCAGCAGTGAAGCCACGGGGACTAATGAAAAACTGTTTTTT. It yields the protein CASSEATGTNEKLFF.

The rearrangement uses TRBV2 and TRBJ2-2; D may be TRBD2 (7 bases). CDR1 and CDR2 (germline): SNHLY, FYNNEI. V shed 0 bases and J shed 8 bases, with 13 bases lying between them. The length of the CDR3 is 15 residues. CDR3 DNA sequence: TGTGCCAGCAGTGAAGCGTTGGGGGGGGCGGGGGAGCTGTTTTTT. Amino acid sequence: CASSEALGGAGELFF.

This sequence joins TRBV7-3 and TRBJ2-3, with 9 bases fitting TRBD1. This CDR3 has 15 residues. V lost 5 bases and J lost 4; bases outside the gene matches: 7. CDR1 SGHTA and CDR2 FQGTGA come from the germline V gene. The CDR3 reads CASSNTGDRADTQYF. The CDR3 DNA follows: TGTGCCAGCAGCAATACAGGGGACAGGGCAGATACGCAGTATTTT.

The CDR3 region has the DNA TGTGCCAGTAACCCCTTCATTGGCTATGAGCAGTTCTTC. It is translated as CASNPFIGYEQFF. The V gene is TRBV19, the J gene TRBJ2-1, with D unresolved. Between the trimmed V and J ends, which lost 7 bases and 8 bases, there was a span of 15 bases. This CDR3 is 13 amino acids long. Germline V gene data show CDR1 as LNHDA and CDR2 as SQIVND (reference sequence).

This clone appeared a single time. This chain joins TRBV7-9 and TRBJ2-1; TRBD1 matches 8 bases. CDR1 is SEHNR, CDR2 FQNEAQ, per germline (reference sequence). The CDR3 has 14 residues. The V and J ends lost 4 bases and 2 bases, in that order; junction bases with no gene match: 1. CDR3 sequence (DNA): TGTGCCAGCAGCTCACAGGGGGCCTACAATGAGCAGTTCTTC. This encodes CASSSQGAYNEQFF.

The V and J genes are TRBV5-1 and TRBJ1-6, with 9 bases matching TRBD1. CDR1 and CDR2 (germline): SGHRS, YFSETQ. The V gene end was trimmed by 3 bases and the J gene end by 7 bases; junction bases not matched to a gene: 2. The CDR3 covers 14 residues. The chain's CDR3 is CASSSTGGNSPLHF. The CDR3 coding sequence is TGCGCCAGCAGCTCCACAGGGGGCAATTCACCCCTCCACTTT.

The chain employs TRBV25-1 and TRBJ2-7; D gene ambiguous. Between the trimmed V and J ends, which lost 3 bases and 3 bases, there was a span of 9 bases. The CDR3 is made up of 13 amino acids. The V gene's germline CDR1 is MGHDK and CDR2 SYGVNS. Here the CDR3 reads CASSDEIDYEQYF. The CDR3 bases are TGTGCCAGCAGTGATGAAATAGACTACGAGCAGTACTTC.

This clone was observed once. The chain carries TRBV27 and TRBJ2-2, with 12 bases fitting TRBD1. The CDR3 covers 18 residues. CDR1 and CDR2 (germline): MNHEY, SMNVEV (reference sequence). V dropped 1 base and J dropped 1; count of bases not matched to a gene: 4. CDR3 sequence reads: CASSLFGTGGLNTGELFF. The CDR3 coding sequence is TGTGCCAGCAGTTTATTTGGGACAGGGGGCTTGAACACCGGGGAGCTGTTTTTT.

CDR3 DNA sequence: TGTGCCAGCAGTGAAGGGACATCCTACATGAACACTGAAGCTTTCTTT. As protein: CASSEGTSYMNTEAFF. The chain recombines TRBV2 with TRBJ1-1; possible D gene TRBD1, 5 bases. Deletions cut 1 base from V and 0 bases from J, with 12 bases between. There are 16 residues in the CDR3. Germline V lookup: CDR1 SNHLY, CDR2 FYNNEI.

The chain joins TRBV25-1 to TRBJ2-5; D gene unclear. Germline CDR1 reads MGHDK; CDR2 reads SYGVNS. The CDR3 contains 15 residues. V lost 4 bases and J lost 0, with 12 bases in between. CDR3 loop: CASSVFGDNQETQYF. The CDR3 nucleotides read TGTGCCAGCAGTGTATTCGGTGACAACCAAGAGACCCAGTACTTC.

V is TRBV6-4 and J is TRBJ2-2, with 10 bases identical to TRBD2. Germline V gene data show CDR1 as MRHNA and CDR2 as SNTAGT. This CDR3 comprises 17 residues. V lost 10 bases to trimming and J lost 0 bases; unmatched junction nucleotides: 11. The CDR3 region is CANQDSGGTSNTGELFF. CDR3 nucleotides: TGTGCCAACCAAGATAGCGGGGGGACTTCGAACACCGGGGAGCTGTTTTTT.

This clone was picked up a small number of times. V usage is TRBV13 and J usage is TRBJ2-2, with 8 bases identical to TRBD2. CDR3 length: 16 residues. V gave up 5 bases and J gave up 4 bases; unmatched junction bases: 9. Germline CDR1 and CDR2: PRHDT and FYEKMQ (reference sequence). DNA of the CDR3: TGTGCCAGCAGCGTGAAGCGGGAGACGGCCACCGGGGAGCTGTTTTTT. It is translated as CASSVKRETATGELFF.

The chain recombines TRBV4-1 with TRBJ2-3, with no clear D. The CDR3 covers 14 residues. Trimming removed 2 bases from V and 1 base from J, with 7 bases in between. Germline CDR1 MGHRA, CDR2 YSYEKL. The CDR3 is CASSQFAGTDTQYF. As DNA, the CDR3 is TGCGCCAGCAGCCAATTCGCGGGCACAGATACGCAGTATTTT.

The CDR3 region has the DNA TGCGCCAGCAGCCCGGTTAGTTTGGACACTGAAGCTTTCTTT. Its translation is CASSPVSLDTEAFF. The V gene is TRBV5-1, the J gene TRBJ1-1; no firm D call. Germline V gene sequence: CDR1 SGHRS, CDR2 YFSETQ. The V gene lost 4 bases and the J gene lost 3 bases, with 13 bases spanning the gap. CDR3 length: 14 amino acids.

V is TRBV5-1 and J is TRBJ2-7, with D perhaps TRBD2 (6 bases). Trimming stripped 0 bases from V and 0 bases from J, with 10 bases between. CDR1 SGHRS and CDR2 YFSETQ come from the germline V gene. The CDR3 has 15 amino acids. The CDR3 is CASSLVAASSYEQYF. For the CDR3, the DNA is TGCGCCAGCAGCTTGGTAGCGGCCAGCTCCTACGAGCAGTACTTC.

J is TRBJ2-1 and V is TRBV13; D perhaps matches TRBD2 (5 bases). V lost 2 bases and J lost 3, with 20 bases in between. Per the germline V gene, CDR1 is PRHDT and CDR2 is FYEKMQ (reference sequence). The CDR3 is 18 amino acids. The CDR3: CASSLRENLIYGYNEQFF. As DNA, the CDR3 is TGTGCCAGCAGCTTAAGGGAGAACCTAATATACGGCTACAATGAGCAGTTCTTC.

This chain links TRBV28 with TRBJ1-1, with 7 positions matching TRBD1. V gave up 4 bases and J gave up 1 base; unmatched junction bases: 18. The CDR3 runs to 19 residues. Germline CDR1 and CDR2: MDHEN and SYDVKM. The CDR3 protein is CASSSTIRQGRRSNTEAFF. In nucleotides, the CDR3 is TGTGCCAGCAGTTCCACCATTCGACAGGGACGCAGATCGAACACTGAAGCTTTCTTT.

The chain employs TRBV6-5 and TRBJ1-1; 7 bases map to TRBD1. The CDR3 extends over 15 amino acids. The V segment lost 2 bases and the J segment 1 base; nucleotides outside the gene matches: 4. Germline-derived CDR1 and CDR2 are MNHEY and SVGAGI. The CDR3 loop is CASSYRTGQNTEAFF. The CDR3 nucleotides read TGTGCCAGCAGTTACAGGACAGGCCAGAACACTGAAGCTTTCTTT.

V and J are TRBV28 and TRBJ2-3; D may be TRBD1 (5 bases). The CDR3 loop spans 15 amino acids. V lost 8 bases to trimming and J lost 1 base, with 16 bases between them. Germline V CDR1 and CDR2: MDHEN, SYDVKM. CDR3 sequence (DNA): TGTGCCAGCGACTGGGGCCTGGCTGGCACAGATACGCAGTATTTT. Its protein product is CASDWGLAGTDTQYF.

V is TRBV7-6 and J is TRBJ1-5, with 8 bases that match TRBD1. CDR3 size: 14 residues. After removal of 5 bases from V and 6 bases from J, the junction contained 6 bases not matched to a gene. CDR1 and CDR2 from the germline V gene are SGHVS and FNYEAQ. The CDR3 protein is CASSPGQGGQPQHF. For the CDR3, the DNA is TGTGCCAGCAGCCCTGGACAGGGAGGTCAGCCCCAGCATTTT.

V is TRBV6-1 and J is TRBJ2-3, with a weak D call TRBD2 (6 bases). Per germline, CDR1 MNHNS and CDR2 SASEGT. There are 14 residues in the CDR3. V was shortened by 2 bases and J by 4 bases, with 10 bases between the two germline ends. CDR3: CASSEWRDADTQYF. The CDR3 DNA sequence: TGTGCCAGCAGTGAATGGCGGGATGCAGATACGCAGTATTTT.

The chain carries TRBV13 and TRBJ2-1; TRBD2 agrees at 11 bases. Germline-derived CDR1 and CDR2 are PRHDT and FYEKMQ (reference sequence). The CDR3 covers 16 residues. Trimming at V came to 5 bases and at J to 4 bases, leaving 7 bases not matched to a gene. CDR3 in amino acids: CASSQLTSGGYNEQFF. The CDR3 region has the DNA TGTGCCAGCAGCCAACTAACTAGCGGGGGTTACAATGAGCAGTTCTTC.

This clone was seen only a few times. This chain links TRBV19 with TRBJ2-7; tentative D call: TRBD2 (6 bases). Germline V gene data show CDR1 as LNHDA and CDR2 as SQIVND (reference sequence). The ends were cut back, 5 bases at V and 7 bases at J, with 15 bases in the middle. This CDR3 spans 13 amino acids. CDR3 bases: TGTGCCAGTAGTTGCGGGGACTCTTGTGAGCAGTACTTC. Its translation: CASSCGDSCEQYF.